This TCR beta chain derives from a study of blood T cells in healthy people across ages. This clonotype was observed a handful of times. The germline gives CDR1 SGHTA, CDR2 FQGNSA. V was trimmed by 4 bases and J by 9 bases, leaving 16 bases between them. The CDR3 is 15 amino acids. For the second PCR, which ran for about 6 to 11 cycles, a sample-barcoded 5' primer and a J-beta primer mix were used. Each single sample gave us at least 2.5 million CDR3-containing paired-end reads. Each CDR3 protein is one row after TCRdb ran MiXCR on the 5' RACE reads. This sample has fewer than 2,000,000 distinct CDR3 sequences, with 34% found just once.

Sequencing used blood. The chain joins TRBV7-2 to TRBJ2-6, with D uncertain. This TCR was sampled from a woman aged 30 to 39 in good health. The CDR3 DNA reads as TGTGCCAGCAGCTGGTCTCCGGTCAATGTCAACGTCCTGACTTTC. Translation: CASSWSPVNVNVLTF.